These T cell receptor beta chains were read from a single sample in a study of T cells after yellow fever vaccination. TCRdb processed the 5' RACE reads anew with MiXCR; each CDR3 protein has one entry. This table has nearly 350,000 distinct CDR3 sequences, about 8.3% appearing once. Here the sequenced sample was PBMCs, taken roughly 46 days after the first yellow fever vaccination. Receptors were obtained from a man aged 18 to 30 who received the YFV17D yellow fever vaccine. Both conserved end residues are part of each CDR3. The D gene is left open where the match is weak. Size values are once, few and many counts, or a class for expanded clones, and some rows have none.

D gene: -; V gene: TRBV12-3/TRBV12-4; J gene: TRBJ2-3; clone size: many; CDR3 DNA: TGTGCCAGCAGAGCCGGGCCCGGCACAGATACGCAGTATTTT; CDR3 protein: CASRAGPGTDTQYF
D gene: TRBD1; V gene: TRBV20-1; J gene: TRBJ2-7; clone size: -; CDR3 DNA: TGCAGTGCTAGTCGGGACAGGGGGCTCCGTGGGGAGCAGTACTTC; CDR3 protein: CSASRDRGLRGEQYF
D gene: TRBD1; V gene: TRBV4-3; J gene: TRBJ2-4; clone size: many; CDR3 DNA: TGCGCCAGCAGCCAAGCCCGGACAGGGGGCTGGTCCAAAAACATTCAGTACTTC; CDR3 protein: CASSQARTGGWSKNIQYF
D gene: -; V gene: TRBV24-1; J gene: TRBJ1-1; clone size: few; CDR3 DNA: TGTGCCACCAGTGATCGGGGGGATGAAGCTTTCTTT; CDR3 protein: CATSDRGDEAFF
D gene: -; V gene: TRBV5-4; J gene: TRBJ2-5; clone size: once; CDR3 DNA: TGTGCCAGCCGCCGACAGAACCAAGAGACCCAGTACTTC; CDR3 protein: CASRRQNQETQYF
D gene: -; V gene: TRBV11-2; J gene: TRBJ2-1; clone size: -; CDR3 DNA: TGTGCCAGCAGCCCGAGACTGCCGAATGAGCAGTTCTTC; CDR3 protein: CASSPRLPNEQFF
D gene: -; V gene: TRBV5-1; J gene: TRBJ2-2; clone size: many; CDR3 DNA: TGCGCCAGCAGCCCACCGACCGGGGAGCTGTTTTTT; CDR3 protein: CASSPPTGELFF
D gene: TRBD1; V gene: TRBV7-6; J gene: TRBJ1-4; clone size: few; CDR3 DNA: TGTGCCAGCAGCCTAGGGGGCGCGCATGAAAAACTGTTTTTT; CDR3 protein: CASSLGGAHEKLFF
D gene: TRBD1; V gene: TRBV7-8; J gene: TRBJ2-2; clone size: -; CDR3 DNA: TGTGCCAGCACTTCGGACAGGGGAAACACCGGGGAGCTGTTTTTT; CDR3 protein: CASTSDRGNTGELFF
D gene: -; V gene: TRBV6-5; J gene: TRBJ1-4; clone size: -; CDR3 DNA: TGTGCCAGCAGTTACGCACAATCGTCACGGGGCGAAAAACTGTTTTTT; CDR3 protein: CASSYAQSSRGEKLFF